These T cell receptor beta chains were read from a single sample in a study of OX40 agonist ivuxolimab in advanced cancers. The assay was immunoSEQ multiplex PCR, and TCRdb's table has in-frame clones only and misses some. This table holds around 120,000 clones, 75% to 90% found once. The specimen was CD4+ or CD8+ T cells sorted from blood, collected in a trial of the OX40 agonist ivuxolimab. The receptor source for this set is an adult with an advanced solid tumor such as melanoma, head and neck, liver or kidney cancer. Both conserved end residues are part of each CDR3. The D gene is left open where the match is weak. Size is stated for part of the rows, as once, few or many counts, or as a class when the clone is expanded.

abundance: -
j_gene: TRBJ2-3
len: 15
v_gene: TRBV28
d_gene: TRBD1
CDR3aa: CASLGAGQGADTQYF
CDR3nt: TGCGCCAGTTTAGGGGCGGGACAGGGGGCAGATACGCAGTATTTT

abundance: -
j_gene: TRBJ2-7
len: 15
v_gene: TRBV4-2
d_gene: -
CDR3aa: CASSQDAGKGDEQYF
CDR3nt: TGTGCCAGCAGCCAAGATGCAGGCAAGGGGGACGAGCAGTACTTC

abundance: -
j_gene: TRBJ1-6
len: 16
v_gene: TRBV5-6
d_gene: TRBD1
CDR3aa: CASSLEDRGHTSPLHF
CDR3nt: TGTGCCAGCAGCTTGGAGGACAGGGGGCACACGTCACCCCTCCACTTT

abundance: few
j_gene: TRBJ2-7
len: 13
v_gene: TRBV19
d_gene: -
CDR3aa: CASMSGQSYEQYF
CDR3nt: TGTGCCAGTATGTCGGGTCAGTCCTACGAGCAGTACTTC

abundance: few
j_gene: TRBJ1-2
len: 14
v_gene: TRBV7-2
d_gene: -
CDR3aa: CASSQQGGGYGYTF
CDR3nt: TGTGCCAGCAGCCAACAGGGTGGTGGCTATGGCTACACCTTC

abundance: -
j_gene: TRBJ2-1
len: 16
v_gene: TRBV7-2
d_gene: TRBD2
CDR3aa: CASSLALAGVRNEQFF
CDR3nt: TGTGCCAGCAGCTTAGCTCTAGCGGGGGTCCGGAATGAGCAGTTCTTC

abundance: -
j_gene: TRBJ2-5
len: 14
v_gene: TRBV7-2
d_gene: -
CDR3aa: CASSPAKVQETQYF
CDR3nt: TGTGCCAGCAGCCCTGCCAAGGTCCAAGAGACCCAGTACTTC

abundance: few
j_gene: TRBJ1-2
len: 14
v_gene: TRBV15
d_gene: -
CDR3aa: CATSSEAGWTGYTF
CDR3nt: TGTGCCACCAGCAGTGAGGCAGGGTGGACGGGCTACACCTTC

abundance: -
j_gene: TRBJ2-3
len: 14
v_gene: TRBV7-3
d_gene: -
CDR3aa: CASSRYGHTDTQYF
CDR3nt: TGTGCCAGCAGCCGATACGGGCACACAGATACGCAGTATTTT

abundance: -
j_gene: TRBJ1-1
len: 15
v_gene: TRBV6-5
d_gene: TRBD1
CDR3aa: CASSYSTGLATEAFF
CDR3nt: TGTGCCAGCAGTTACTCGACAGGGCTGGCCACTGAAGCTTTCTTT

abundance: -
j_gene: TRBJ2-7
len: 14
v_gene: TRBV4-3
d_gene: TRBD2
CDR3aa: CASSPRGGLSEQYF
CDR3nt: TGCGCCAGCAGCCCGCGGGGGGGGCTCTCCGAGCAGTACTTC

abundance: -
j_gene: TRBJ2-4
len: 16
v_gene: TRBV27
d_gene: TRBD2
CDR3aa: CASSLSSGGTKNIQYF
CDR3nt: TGTGCCAGCAGTTTATCAAGCGGGGGGACCAAAAACATTCAGTACTTC

abundance: -
j_gene: TRBJ2-3
len: 14
v_gene: TRBV2
d_gene: -
CDR3aa: CASSEGQVTDTQYF
CDR3nt: TGTGCCAGCAGTGAAGGACAGGTCACAGATACGCAGTATTTT

abundance: -
j_gene: TRBJ1-1
len: 14
v_gene: TRBV28
d_gene: -
CDR3aa: CASSPGIRTAEAFF
CDR3nt: TGTGCCAGCAGTCCCGGAATCCGCACGGCTGAAGCTTTCTTT

abundance: once
j_gene: TRBJ1-3
len: 15
v_gene: TRBV5-8
d_gene: TRBD1
CDR3aa: CASSLGGTAGNTIYF
CDR3nt: TGTGCCAGCAGCTTAGGGGGCACTGCTGGAAACACCATATATTTT

abundance: -
j_gene: TRBJ1-4
len: 11
v_gene: TRBV30
d_gene: -
CDR3aa: CAQDSNEKLFF
CDR3nt: TGTGCCCAGGACTCTAATGAAAAACTGTTTTTT

abundance: -
j_gene: TRBJ2-3
len: 13
v_gene: TRBV13
d_gene: -
CDR3aa: CASSLRTTDTQYF
CDR3nt: TGTGCCAGCAGCTTGAGAACCACAGATACGCAGTATTTT

abundance: -
j_gene: TRBJ2-7
len: 15
v_gene: TRBV27
d_gene: TRBD2
CDR3aa: CASSSGGADGYEQYF
CDR3nt: TGTGCCAGCAGTTCCGGGGGGGCGGACGGGTACGAGCAGTACTTC

abundance: -
j_gene: TRBJ2-7
len: 13
v_gene: TRBV7-2
d_gene: -
CDR3aa: CASSLAYPNEQYF
CDR3nt: TGTGCCAGCAGCTTAGCATATCCTAACGAGCAGTACTTC

abundance: -
j_gene: TRBJ1-2
len: 14
v_gene: TRBV7-8
d_gene: TRBD1
CDR3aa: CASSRQGLNYGYTF
CDR3nt: TGTGCCAGCAGCCGACAGGGGTTGAACTATGGCTACACCTTC

abundance: -
j_gene: TRBJ1-1
len: 13
v_gene: TRBV19
d_gene: TRBD1
CDR3aa: CASSTTGDTEAFF
CDR3nt: TGTGCCAGTAGTACAACAGGGGACACTGAAGCTTTCTTT

abundance: -
j_gene: TRBJ2-1
len: 13
v_gene: TRBV7-9
d_gene: -
CDR3aa: CASSLARTNEQFF
CDR3nt: TGTGCCAGCAGCTTAGCCAGGACGAATGAGCAGTTCTTC

abundance: -
j_gene: TRBJ2-1
len: 16
v_gene: TRBV18
d_gene: TRBD1
CDR3aa: CASSPDRDLSYNEQFF
CDR3nt: TGTGCCAGCTCGCCCGACAGGGACCTCTCCTACAATGAGCAGTTCTTC

abundance: -
j_gene: TRBJ2-7
len: 18
v_gene: TRBV5-6
d_gene: TRBD1
CDR3aa: CASSLAWDRGPLGYEQYF
CDR3nt: TGTGCCAGCAGCTTGGCCTGGGACAGGGGGCCCTTGGGCTACGAGCAGTACTTC

abundance: -
j_gene: TRBJ2-5
len: 18
v_gene: TRBV7-2
d_gene: TRBD2
CDR3aa: CASSLAGGGLAGGETQYF
CDR3nt: TGTGCCAGCAGCTTAGCGGGTGGAGGACTAGCGGGTGGAGAGACCCAGTACTTC

abundance: -
j_gene: TRBJ2-7
len: 14
v_gene: TRBV7-2
d_gene: -
CDR3aa: CASSSGTVTYEQYF
CDR3nt: TGTGCCAGCAGCTCCGGGACCGTGACCTACGAGCAGTACTTC

abundance: -
j_gene: TRBJ1-4
len: 15
v_gene: TRBV30
d_gene: -
CDR3aa: CAWSDAVATNEKLFF
CDR3nt: TGTGCCTGGAGTGACGCAGTTGCAACTAATGAAAAACTGTTTTTT

abundance: -
j_gene: TRBJ1-5
len: 13
v_gene: TRBV19
d_gene: TRBD1
CDR3aa: CASDDRGNQPQHF
CDR3nt: TGTGCCAGTGACGACAGGGGAAATCAGCCCCAGCATTTT

abundance: -
j_gene: TRBJ1-6
len: 14
v_gene: TRBV23-1
d_gene: TRBD1
CDR3aa: CAHSLGTGFSPLHF
CDR3nt: TGCGCGCACAGTCTGGGGACAGGGTTTTCACCCCTCCACTTT